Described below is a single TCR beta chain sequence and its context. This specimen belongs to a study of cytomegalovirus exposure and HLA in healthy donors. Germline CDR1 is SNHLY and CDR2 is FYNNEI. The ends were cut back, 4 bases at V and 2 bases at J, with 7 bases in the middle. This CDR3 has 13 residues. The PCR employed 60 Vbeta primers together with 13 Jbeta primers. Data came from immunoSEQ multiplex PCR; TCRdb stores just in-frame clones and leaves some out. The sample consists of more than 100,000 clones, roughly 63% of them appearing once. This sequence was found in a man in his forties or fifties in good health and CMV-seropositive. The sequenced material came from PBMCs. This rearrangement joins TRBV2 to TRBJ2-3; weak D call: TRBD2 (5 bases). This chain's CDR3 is CASSGDYTDTQYF. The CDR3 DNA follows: TGTGCCAGCAGTGGTGACTACACAGATACGCAGTATTTT.